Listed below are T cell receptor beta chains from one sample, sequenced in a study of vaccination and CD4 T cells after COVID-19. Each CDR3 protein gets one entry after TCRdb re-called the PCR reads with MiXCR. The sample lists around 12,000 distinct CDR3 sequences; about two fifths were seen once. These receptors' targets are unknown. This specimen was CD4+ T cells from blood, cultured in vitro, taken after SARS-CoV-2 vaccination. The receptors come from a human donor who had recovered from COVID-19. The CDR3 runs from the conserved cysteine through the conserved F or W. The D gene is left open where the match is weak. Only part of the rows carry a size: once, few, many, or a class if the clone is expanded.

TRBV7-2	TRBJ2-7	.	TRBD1	TGTGCCAGCAGCCAGGACAGGGGAAGCTCCTACGAGCAGTACTTC	CASSQDRGSSYEQYF
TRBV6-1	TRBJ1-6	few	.	TGTGCCAGCAGTCCCAGGGGTCAGAATAATTCACCCCTCCACTTT	CASSPRGQNNSPLHF
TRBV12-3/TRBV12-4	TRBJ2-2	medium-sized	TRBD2	TGTGCCAGCAGCCCGACTAGCGGGGCCGGGGAGCTGTTTTTT	CASSPTSGAGELFF
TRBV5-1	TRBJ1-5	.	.	TGCGCCAGCAGCTTGGGGGATAACAATCAGCCCCAGCATTTT	CASSLGDNNQPQHF
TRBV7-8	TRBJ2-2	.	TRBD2	TGTGCCAGCAGCTTAGGGGAGGGCCTAAACACCGGGGAGCTGTTTTTT	CASSLGEGLNTGELFF
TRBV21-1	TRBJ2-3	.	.	TGTGCCAGCAGCAAAGCGCTGCTAGCGGGAGACGGAGATACGCAGTATTTT	CASSKALLAGDGDTQYF
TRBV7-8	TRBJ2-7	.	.	TGTGCCAGCAGCTTAGGTGGGCCGCACTACGAGCAGTACTTC	CASSLGGPHYEQYF
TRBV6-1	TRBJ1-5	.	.	TGTGCCAGCAGGGAAGGGGGTCAGCCCCAGCATTTT	CASREGGQPQHF
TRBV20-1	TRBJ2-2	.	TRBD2	TGCAGTGCTATCCGGGGGACTAGCGGCGCCGCGAACACCGGGGAGCTGTTTTTT	CSAIRGTSGAANTGELFF
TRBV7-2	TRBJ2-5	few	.	TGTGCCAGCAGCCCGAATGGTGGGGAGACCCAGTACTTC	CASSPNGGETQYF
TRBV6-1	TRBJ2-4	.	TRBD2	TGTGCCAGCACCCATAGCGGGAATAAAAACATTCAGTACTTC	CASTHSGNKNIQYF
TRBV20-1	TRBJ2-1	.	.	TGCAGTGCTAGACCCCAGGGCCTAGGCTACAATGAGCAGTTCTTC	CSARPQGLGYNEQFF
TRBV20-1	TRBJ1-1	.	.	TGCAGTGCTAGAGATTCTTCTTCTACCGGGTGTTTCTTT	CSARDSSSTGCFF
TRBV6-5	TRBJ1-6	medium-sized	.	TGTGCCAGCAGTTACCAGGACAGTAATTCACCCCTCCACTTT	CASSYQDSNSPLHF
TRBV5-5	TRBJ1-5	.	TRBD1	TGTGCCAGCAGCCAAAGGTCGGACAGGGGGCTTCAGCCCCAGCATTTT	CASSQRSDRGLQPQHF
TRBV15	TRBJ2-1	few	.	TGTGCCACCAGCAGAGATCTTTGGGAGCAGTTCTTC	CATSRDLWEQFF
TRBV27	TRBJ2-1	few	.	TGTGCCAGCAGTTTATTTGGGGACGTACGGAACAATGAGCAGTTCTTC	CASSLFGDVRNNEQFF
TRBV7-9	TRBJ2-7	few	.	TGTGCCAGCAGCCAGGTGTCGGAGGGTATGGAGCAGTACTTC	CASSQVSEGMEQYF
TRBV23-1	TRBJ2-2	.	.	TGCGCCAGCAGTCAATCTCCCCGGGGAGGATCGACCGGGGAGCTGTTTTTT	CASSQSPRGGSTGELFF
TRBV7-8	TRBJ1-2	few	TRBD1	TGTGCCAGCAGCTTCCTACAACCACAGGGGGGCGGCTATGGCTACACCTTC	CASSFLQPQGGGYGYTF